This T cell receptor beta chain was observed in a study of Ad26.COV2.S vaccination and SARS-CoV-2 variants. The V gene lost 5 bases and the J gene lost 6 bases, with 15 bases spanning the gap. CDR1 is MNHEY, CDR2 SVGAGI, per germline. The CDR3 has 14 residues. The sample's treatment: some 20 received Ad26.COV2.S at low or high dose, single or two shots; several received placebo; per-sample allocation not given. The samples were gathered on day 63 after the first injection of vaccine or placebo. Assay: immunoSEQ multiplex PCR; the TCRdb copy retains only in-frame clones and omits some. Of roughly 500,000 clones listed, about 91% are singletons.

The V call is TRBV6-5, the J call TRBJ2-3; weak D call: TRBD2 (6 bases). This TCR was recovered from a person aged 18-60 years who received the Ad26.COV2.S COVID-19 vaccine or a placebo. This specimen was peripheral blood, taken in a trial of Ad26.COV2.S vaccine versus placebo. The DNA for the CDR3 is TGTGCCAGCAGTCTCCGGGAGAAGGGGGATACGCAGTATTTT. It specifies CASSLREKGDTQYF.